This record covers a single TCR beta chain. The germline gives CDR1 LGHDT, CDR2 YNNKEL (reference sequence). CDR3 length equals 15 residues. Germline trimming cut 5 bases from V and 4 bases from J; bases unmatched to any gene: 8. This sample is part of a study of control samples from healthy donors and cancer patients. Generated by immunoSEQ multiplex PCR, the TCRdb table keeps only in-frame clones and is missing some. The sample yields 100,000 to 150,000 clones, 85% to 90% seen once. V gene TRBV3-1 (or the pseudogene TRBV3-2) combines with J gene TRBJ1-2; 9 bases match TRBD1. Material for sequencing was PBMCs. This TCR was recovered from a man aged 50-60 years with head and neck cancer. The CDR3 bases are TGTGCCAGCAGCTACTCGGGACAGGGCGTCTATGGCTACACCTTC. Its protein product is CASSYSGQGVYGYTF.